This is a list of T cell receptor beta chains from one sample in a study of T cells in localized non-small cell lung cancer. Generated by immunoSEQ multiplex PCR, the TCRdb table keeps only in-frame clones and is missing some. The table has fewer than 30,000 clones, about 90% seen once. Sequencing used peripheral blood, obtained before any cancer treatment. The receptors shown here come from a woman between 35 and 75 years old with stage I lung adenocarcinoma. The CDR3 runs from the conserved cysteine through the conserved F or W. Fields, in order: CDR3 DNA, CDR3 protein, clone size, J gene, D gene, V gene. D genes are given only for firm matches. Some rows mark clone size as missing; the rest say once, few, many or name a class of expanded clone.

TGTGCCTTAGGGGGGGGGCCATCAACCAACACTGAAGCTTTCTTT | CALGGGPSTNTEAFF | once | TRBJ1-1 | . | TRBV30
TGTGCCAGTCAGGACAGGGGAAGTCTTGGCTACACCTTC | CASQDRGSLGYTF | . | TRBJ1-2 | TRBD1 | TRBV19
TGTGCCAGTAGTCCGAGGGGCACGGCCCGGATGAACACTGAAGCTTTCTTT | CASSPRGTARMNTEAFF | . | TRBJ1-1 | . | TRBV19
TGCGCCAGCAGTGAGGGCCAGGGGGCGCCGGGCAATCAGCCCCAGCATTTT | CASSEGQGAPGNQPQHF | once | TRBJ1-5 | TRBD1 | TRBV10-2
TGTGCCAGTAGTATGGGGGCTCGACTAAACACTGAAGCTTTCTTT | CASSMGARLNTEAFF | . | TRBJ1-1 | . | TRBV19
TGTGCCAGCAGCCCTTGGGATTCTAATTCACCCCTCCACTTT | CASSPWDSNSPLHF | . | TRBJ1-6 | . | TRBV7-9
TGTGCCAGTAGTATCGGTCAGGGGGTTTCACCCCTCCACTTT | CASSIGQGVSPLHF | once | TRBJ1-6 | TRBD1 | TRBV19
TGTGCCAGCAGCCAAGGCGAGAGAACTGAAGCTTTCTTT | CASSQGERTEAFF | . | TRBJ1-1 | . | TRBV4-2
TGCGCCAGCAGCTTGGATGGGGGGCTAGGATCACCCCTCCACTTT | CASSLDGGLGSPLHF | . | TRBJ1-6 | . | TRBV5-1
TGTGCCAGCAGCCTCTCCACCACCACCGGGGAGCTGTTTTTT | CASSLSTTTGELFF | . | TRBJ2-2 | . | TRBV7-2
TGTGCCAGCCAGGCCGGGGGCAATCAGCCCCAGCATTTT | CASQAGGNQPQHF | . | TRBJ1-5 | . | TRBV28
TGTGCCAGCACATCCGGGACAGGGGGCGAAAGGGCTAATGAAAAACTGTTTTTT | CASTSGTGGERANEKLFF | . | TRBJ1-4 | TRBD1 | TRBV2
TGTGCCAGCAGCTCCTACAGTGGGGGCGCGCATTCACCCCTCCACTTT | CASSSYSGGAHSPLHF | . | TRBJ1-6 | . | TRBV7-8
TGTGCCAGCAGGGAACGGACAGGGCGTGGGTCACCCCTCCACTTT | CASRERTGRGSPLHF | . | TRBJ1-6 | TRBD1 | TRBV27
TGTGCCAGCAGCTCGGGGTTCAGCGGGACGGCTAATGAAAAACTGTTTTTT | CASSSGFSGTANEKLFF | . | TRBJ1-4 | . | TRBV7-9
TGTGCCAGCAGCCAAACCTCGGGGACCTACAATGAGCAGTTCTTC | CASSQTSGTYNEQFF | . | TRBJ2-1 | . | TRBV7-2
TGTGCCAGCAGCTTAAGACAATCTGGAAACACCATATATTTT | CASSLRQSGNTIYF | . | TRBJ1-3 | . | TRBV7-2
TGCGCCAGCAGCCAAGATGCGGGGGGCCCCGGGGAGCTGTTTTTT | CASSQDAGGPGELFF | once | TRBJ2-2 | TRBD2 | TRBV4-3
TGTGCCAGCAGCCCGAGACAGGGGGCGGGGGCCAACGTCCTGACTTTC | CASSPRQGAGANVLTF | . | TRBJ2-6 | TRBD1 | TRBV11-3
TGTGCCAGCAGGGTAGGACTGTTTGAGACATACAACCGTCGTACGCAGTATTTT | CASRVGLFETYNRRTQYF | . | TRBJ2-3 | . | TRBV2
TGTGCCAGCAGCTTAGGAGCGGGGGGGCCCCATGAGCAGTTCTTC | CASSLGAGGPHEQFF | . | TRBJ2-1 | TRBD2 | TRBV7-2
TGTGCCACCAGGGCGGGAGTATTGAATGAGCAGTTCTTC | CATRAGVLNEQFF | . | TRBJ2-1 | TRBD2 | TRBV28